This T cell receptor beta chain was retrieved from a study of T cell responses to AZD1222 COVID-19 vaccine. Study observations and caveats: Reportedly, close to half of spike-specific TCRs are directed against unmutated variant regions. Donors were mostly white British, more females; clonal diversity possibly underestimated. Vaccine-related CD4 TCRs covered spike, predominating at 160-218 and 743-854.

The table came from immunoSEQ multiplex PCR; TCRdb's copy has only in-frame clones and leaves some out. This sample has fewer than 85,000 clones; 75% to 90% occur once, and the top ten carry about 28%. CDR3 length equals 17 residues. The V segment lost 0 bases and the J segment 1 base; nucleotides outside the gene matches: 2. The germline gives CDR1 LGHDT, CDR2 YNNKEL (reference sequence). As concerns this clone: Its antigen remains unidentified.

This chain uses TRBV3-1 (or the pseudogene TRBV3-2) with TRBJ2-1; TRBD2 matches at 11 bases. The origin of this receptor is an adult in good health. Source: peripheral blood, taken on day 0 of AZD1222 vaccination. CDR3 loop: CASSQDRTSGSYNEQFF. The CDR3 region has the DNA TGTGCCAGCAGCCAAGATAGGACTAGCGGGTCCTACAATGAGCAGTTCTTC.